This TCR beta chain was obtained from a study of shared clonotypes between healthy human individuals. Study-wide findings and caveats: Clonotype sharing across a few donors was observed for around 4.5% of naive CD4 clonotypes.

Data came from immunoSEQ multiplex PCR; TCRdb stores just in-frame clones and leaves some out. Of about a million clones listed, more than 75% are singletons. Concerning this clone: Antigen: not known.

Naive CD45RA+ and memory CD45RA-negative subsets were split from CD4+ cells. This clonotype was obtained from a man between 18 and 35 years old in good health. Sequenced: memory CD4+ T cells sorted from blood. Subset indicated: CD45RA-negative fraction.

CDR3 residues: CASSLRSGGAAWNEQFF. The DNA of the CDR3 is TGTGCCAGCAGCCTACGAAGCGGGGGGGCTGCCTGGAATGAGCAGTTCTTC. The chain employs TRBV11-3 and TRBJ2-1; TRBD2 matches at 10 bases. Germline loops: CDR1 SGHNT, CDR2 YENEEA. V shed 5 bases, J shed 7 bases, and the junction held 14 bases outside the gene matches. The CDR3 sequence is 17 residues long.